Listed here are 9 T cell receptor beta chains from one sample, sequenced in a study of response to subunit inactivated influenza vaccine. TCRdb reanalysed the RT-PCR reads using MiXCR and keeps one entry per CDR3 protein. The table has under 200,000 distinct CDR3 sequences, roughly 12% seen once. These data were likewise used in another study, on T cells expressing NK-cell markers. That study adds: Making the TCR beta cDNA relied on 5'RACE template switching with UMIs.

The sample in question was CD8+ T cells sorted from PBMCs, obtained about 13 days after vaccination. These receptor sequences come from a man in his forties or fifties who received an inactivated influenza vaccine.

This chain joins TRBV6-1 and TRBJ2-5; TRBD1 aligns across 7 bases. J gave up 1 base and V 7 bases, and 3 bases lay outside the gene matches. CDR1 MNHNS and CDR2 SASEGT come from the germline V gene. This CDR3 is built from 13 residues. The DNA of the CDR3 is TGTGCCAGCAACAGGGGTTCCCAAGAGACCCAGTACTTC. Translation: CASNRGSQETQYF.

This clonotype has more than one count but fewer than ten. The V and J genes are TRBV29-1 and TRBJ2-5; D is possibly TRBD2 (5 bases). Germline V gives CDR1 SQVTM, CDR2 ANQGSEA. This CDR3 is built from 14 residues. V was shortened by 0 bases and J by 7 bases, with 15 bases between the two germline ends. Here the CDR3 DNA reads TGCAGCGTTGAAGAGATAGCTAGCAAAGCGACCCAGTACTTC. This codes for CSVEEIASKATQYF. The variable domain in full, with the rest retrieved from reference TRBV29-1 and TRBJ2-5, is SAVISQKPSRDICQRGTSLTIQCQVDSQVTMMFWYRQQPGQSLTLIATANQGSEATYESGFVIDKFPISRPNLTFSTLTVSNMSPEDSSIYLCSVEEIASKATQYFGPGTRLLVL.

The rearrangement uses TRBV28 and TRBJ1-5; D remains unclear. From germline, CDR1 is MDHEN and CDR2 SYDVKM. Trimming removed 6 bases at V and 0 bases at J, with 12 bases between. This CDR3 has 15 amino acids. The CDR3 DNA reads TGTGCCAGCAGCCCACCTGGGGATAGCAATCAGCCCCAGCATTTT. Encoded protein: CASSPPGDSNQPQHF.

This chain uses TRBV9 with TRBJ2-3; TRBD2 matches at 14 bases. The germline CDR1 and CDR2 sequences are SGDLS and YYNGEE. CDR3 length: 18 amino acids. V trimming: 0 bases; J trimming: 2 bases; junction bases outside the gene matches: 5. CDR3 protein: CASSVGLAGGPFTDTQYF. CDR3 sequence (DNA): TGTGCCAGCAGCGTAGGACTAGCGGGAGGGCCTTTCACAGATACGCAGTATTTT.

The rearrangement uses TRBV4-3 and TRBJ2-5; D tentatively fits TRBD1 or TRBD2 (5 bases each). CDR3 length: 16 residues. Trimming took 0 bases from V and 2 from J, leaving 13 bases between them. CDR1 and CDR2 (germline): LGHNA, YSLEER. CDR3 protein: CASSQDFLRGQETQYF. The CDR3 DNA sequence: TGCGCCAGCAGCCAAGATTTTCTGAGGGGTCAAGAGACCCAGTACTTC.

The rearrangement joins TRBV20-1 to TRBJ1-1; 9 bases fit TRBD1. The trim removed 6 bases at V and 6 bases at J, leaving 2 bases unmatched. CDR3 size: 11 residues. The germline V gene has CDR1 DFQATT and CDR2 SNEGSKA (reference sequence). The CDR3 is CSARQGAEAFF. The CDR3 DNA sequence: TGCAGTGCAAGACAGGGGGCTGAAGCTTTCTTT.

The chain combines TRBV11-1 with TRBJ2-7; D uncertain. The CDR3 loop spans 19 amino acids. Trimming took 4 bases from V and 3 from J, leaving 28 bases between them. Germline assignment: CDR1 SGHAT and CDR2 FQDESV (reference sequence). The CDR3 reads CASSSPSFRMSLYDYEQYF. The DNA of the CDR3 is TGTGCCAGCAGCTCCCCTTCCTTTAGGATGTCCCTTTACGACTACGAGCAGTACTTC.

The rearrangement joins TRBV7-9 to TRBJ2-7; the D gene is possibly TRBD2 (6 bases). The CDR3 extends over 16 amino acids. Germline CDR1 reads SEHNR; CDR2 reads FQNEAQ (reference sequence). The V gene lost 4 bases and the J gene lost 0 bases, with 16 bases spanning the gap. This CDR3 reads CASSSVTGLSSYEQYF. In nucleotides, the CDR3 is TGTGCCAGCAGCTCAGTTACGGGACTCAGCTCCTACGAGCAGTACTTC.

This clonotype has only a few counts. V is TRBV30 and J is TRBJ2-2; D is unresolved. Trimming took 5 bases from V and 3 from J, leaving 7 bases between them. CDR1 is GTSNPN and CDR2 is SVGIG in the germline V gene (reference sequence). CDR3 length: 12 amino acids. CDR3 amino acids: CAWLTHTGELFF. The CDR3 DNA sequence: TGTGCCTGGCTAACCCACACCGGGGAGCTGTTTTTT.